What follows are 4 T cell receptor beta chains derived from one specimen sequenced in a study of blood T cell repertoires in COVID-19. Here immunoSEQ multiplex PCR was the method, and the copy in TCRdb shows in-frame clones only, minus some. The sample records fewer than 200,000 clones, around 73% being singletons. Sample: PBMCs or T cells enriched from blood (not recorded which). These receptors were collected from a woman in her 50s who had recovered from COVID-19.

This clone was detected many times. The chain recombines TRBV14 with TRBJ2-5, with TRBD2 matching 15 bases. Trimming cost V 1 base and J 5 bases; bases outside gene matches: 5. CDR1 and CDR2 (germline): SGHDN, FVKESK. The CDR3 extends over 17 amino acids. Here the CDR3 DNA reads TGTGCCAGCAGCCAAGGGCTGGGACTAGCGGGAGGCGAGACCCAGTACTTC. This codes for CASSQGLGLAGGETQYF.

In nucleotides, the CDR3 is TGTGCCAGCAGTCACCCTGAGGTCTACACCTTC. Protein sequence: CASSHPEVYTF. The chain combines TRBV6-2 or TRBV6-3 with TRBJ1-2; D is unclear. V gave up 5 bases and J gave up 10 bases, with 11 bases separating them. The length of the CDR3 is 11 residues. Per the germline V gene, CDR1 is MNHEY and CDR2 is SVGEGT.

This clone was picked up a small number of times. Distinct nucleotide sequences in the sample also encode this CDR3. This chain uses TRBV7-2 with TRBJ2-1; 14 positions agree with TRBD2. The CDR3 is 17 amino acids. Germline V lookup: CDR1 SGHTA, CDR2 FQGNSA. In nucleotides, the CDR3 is TGTGCTGGGAGGGAGGGGACTAGCGGGGGTGCTTACAATGAGCAGTTCTTC. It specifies CAGREGTSGGAYNEQFF.

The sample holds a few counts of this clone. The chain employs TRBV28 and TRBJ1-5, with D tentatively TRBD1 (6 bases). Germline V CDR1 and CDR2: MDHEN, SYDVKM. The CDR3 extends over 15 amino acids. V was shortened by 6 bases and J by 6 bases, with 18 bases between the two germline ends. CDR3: CASSATLGGSQPQHF. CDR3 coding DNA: TGTGCCAGCAGCGCCACCCTTGGGGGCAGTCAGCCCCAGCATTTT.